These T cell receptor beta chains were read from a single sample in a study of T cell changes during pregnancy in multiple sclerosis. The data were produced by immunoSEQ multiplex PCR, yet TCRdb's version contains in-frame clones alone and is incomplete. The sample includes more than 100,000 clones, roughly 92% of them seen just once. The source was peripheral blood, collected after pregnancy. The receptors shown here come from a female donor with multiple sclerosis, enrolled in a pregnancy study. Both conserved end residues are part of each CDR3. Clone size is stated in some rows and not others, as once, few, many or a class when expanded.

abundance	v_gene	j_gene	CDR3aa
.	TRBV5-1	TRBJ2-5	CASSLEGGGGGETQYF
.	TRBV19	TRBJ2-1	CASSIGLTSGRGYNEQFF
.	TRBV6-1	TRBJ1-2	CASTHTSYGYTF
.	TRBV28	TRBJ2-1	CASGTIYNEQFF
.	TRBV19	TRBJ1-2	CASSIAGLIYGYTF
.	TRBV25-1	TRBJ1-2	CASSDQGAYGYTF
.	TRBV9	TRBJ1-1	CASSRTGETEAFF
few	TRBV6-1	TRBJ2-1	CASRRTGVGEQFF
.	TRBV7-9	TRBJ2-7	CASSYPSSGQKKAYEQYF
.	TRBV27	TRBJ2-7	CASSLLPRPGFSYEQYF
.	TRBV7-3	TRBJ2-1	CASSLTGTGGNEQFF
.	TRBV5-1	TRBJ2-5	CASSLALEETQYF
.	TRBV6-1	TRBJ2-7	CASSVSGNHYEQYF
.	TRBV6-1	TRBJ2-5	CASRDRGRETQYF
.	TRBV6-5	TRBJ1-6	CASRRQGAGSSPLHF
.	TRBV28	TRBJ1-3	CASTPGGKVGNTIYF
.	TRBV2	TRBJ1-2	CASIDGQGALGYTF
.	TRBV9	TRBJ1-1	CASSVGGDTEAFF
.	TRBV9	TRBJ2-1	CASSPRTSGRVDEQFF
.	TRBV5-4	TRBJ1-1	CASSSTGQGNTEAFF
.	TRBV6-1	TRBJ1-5	CASSVGAPYSNQPQHF
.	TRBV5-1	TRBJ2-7	CASSLATGSTVYEQYF
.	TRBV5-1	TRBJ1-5	CASSLDSPAEPQHF
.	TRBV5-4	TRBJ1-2	CASSFSQGNGYTF
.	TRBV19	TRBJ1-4	CASSTPGVELFF
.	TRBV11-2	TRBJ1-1	CASSPRDRLHTEAFF
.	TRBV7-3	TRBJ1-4	CASSRGETNEKLFF
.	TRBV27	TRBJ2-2	CASSRDRANTGELFF
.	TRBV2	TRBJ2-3	CASSRDSTSTDTQYF